These 2 T cell receptor beta chains were sequenced from one sample in a study of blood T cell repertoires in COVID-19. Assay: immunoSEQ multiplex PCR; the TCRdb copy retains only in-frame clones and omits some. The sample has more than 150,000 clones, 80% to 90% seen once; the top ten hold roughly 2%. Sequencing used peripheral blood. Receptors originate from a man in his sixties or seventies with active or convalescent COVID-19.

This clone is a singleton in its sample. Other DNA sequences within the sample encode an identical CDR3. V and J are TRBV18 and TRBJ2-5, with D possibly matching TRBD2 (6 bases). Germline assignment: CDR1 KGHSH and CDR2 LQKENI. The CDR3 loop spans 13 amino acids. The V gene lost 3 bases and the J gene lost 4 bases, with 9 bases spanning the gap. Here the CDR3 reads CASSPRGGETQYF. The CDR3 nucleotides are TGTGCCAGCTCACCGAGGGGAGGAGAGACCCAGTACTTC.

The chain is built from TRBV5-6 and TRBJ2-7; perhaps TRBD2 as D (5 bases). This CDR3 has 14 amino acids. The V end was cut by 0 bases, the J end by 0 bases, with 7 bases between. Per the germline V gene, CDR1 is SGHDT and CDR2 is YYEEEE. CDR3: CASSLGGFSYEQYF. Written as DNA, the CDR3 is TGTGCCAGCAGCTTGGGAGGGTTCTCCTACGAGCAGTACTTC.